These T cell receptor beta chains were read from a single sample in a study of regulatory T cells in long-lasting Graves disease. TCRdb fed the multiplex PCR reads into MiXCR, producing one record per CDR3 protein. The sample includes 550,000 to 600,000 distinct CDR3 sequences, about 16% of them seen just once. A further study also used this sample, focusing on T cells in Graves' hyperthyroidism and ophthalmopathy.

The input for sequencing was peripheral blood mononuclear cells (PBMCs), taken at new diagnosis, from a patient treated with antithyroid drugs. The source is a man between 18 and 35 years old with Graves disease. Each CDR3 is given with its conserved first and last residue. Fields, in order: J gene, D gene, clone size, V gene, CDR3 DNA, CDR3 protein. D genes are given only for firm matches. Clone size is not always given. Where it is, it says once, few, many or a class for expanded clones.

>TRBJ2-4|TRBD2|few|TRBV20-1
TGCAGTGCTCCACTAGCGCTAGCCAAAAACATTCAGTACTTC
CSAPLALAKNIQYF
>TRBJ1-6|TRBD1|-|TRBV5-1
TGCGCCAGCAGCCAACAACAGGGGTTAGTTTCACCCCTCCACTTT
CASSQQQGLVSPLHF
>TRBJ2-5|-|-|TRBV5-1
TGCGCCAGCAGCTTTAGAGGGACAAAACAAGAGACCCAGTACTTC
CASSFRGTKQETQYF
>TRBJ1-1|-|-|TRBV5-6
TGTGCCAGCAGCTTGGCCACCATGAACACTGAAGCTTTCTTT
CASSLATMNTEAFF
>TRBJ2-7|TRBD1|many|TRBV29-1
TGCAGCGTCATGACCGGGACAGCCACCTACGAGCAGTACTTC
CSVMTGTATYEQYF
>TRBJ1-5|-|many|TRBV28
TGTGCCAGCAGGATGGACGGCAATCAGCCCCAGCATTTT
CASRMDGNQPQHF
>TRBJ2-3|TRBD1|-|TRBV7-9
TGTGCCAGCAGCCCCCGGACAGGGGGGGGATCTAGCACAGATACGCAGTATTTT
CASSPRTGGGSSTDTQYF
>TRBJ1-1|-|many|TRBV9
TGTGCCAGCAGCGTCGGACAGTGGAACACTGAAGCTTTCTTT
CASSVGQWNTEAFF
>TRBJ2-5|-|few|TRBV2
TGTGCCAGCACACGGAGGGGCGAGTTAAAGACCCAGTACTTC
CASTRRGELKTQYF
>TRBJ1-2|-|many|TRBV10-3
TGTGCCATCAGTGAGTCAAGTGGCTATGGCTACACCTTC
CAISESSGYGYTF
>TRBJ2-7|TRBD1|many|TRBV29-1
TGCAGCGTTACCGGGACAGCCGCCGAGCAGTACTTC
CSVTGTAAEQYF
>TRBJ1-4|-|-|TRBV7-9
TGTGCCAGCAGCTTCGCCGGGAGCCCCATTAATGAAAAACTGTTTTTT
CASSFAGSPINEKLFF
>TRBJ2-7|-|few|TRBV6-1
TGTGCCAGCACGAAGGGACGGGCTCACGAGCAGTACTTC
CASTKGRAHEQYF
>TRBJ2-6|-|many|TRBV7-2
TGTGCCAGCAGCTTAGGGTTTGCTGGGGCCAACGTCCTGACTTTC
CASSLGFAGANVLTF
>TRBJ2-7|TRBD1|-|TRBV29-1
TGCAGCGTTGAGGGGACAGGCTTCAACGAGCAGTACTTC
CSVEGTGFNEQYF
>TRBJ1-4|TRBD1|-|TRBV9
TGTGCCAGCAGCGTAGAAGGACAGGGAGGAGAAAAACTGTTTTTT
CASSVEGQGGEKLFF
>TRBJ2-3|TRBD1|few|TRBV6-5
TGTGCCAGCAGTTACCCTCGAGTGGTCAAGCCGGCGACCAGACAAGGACAGGGCACAGATACGCAGTATTTT
CASSYPRVVKPATRQGQGTDTQYF
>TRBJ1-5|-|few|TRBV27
TGTGCCAGCAGTCCCTCAGGGATGGATCAGCCCCAGCATTTT
CASSPSGMDQPQHF
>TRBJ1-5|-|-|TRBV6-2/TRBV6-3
TGTGCCAGCAGTGTGAACAGGGTCGGATATAGTCAGCCCCAGCATTTT
CASSVNRVGYSQPQHF
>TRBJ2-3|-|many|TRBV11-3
TGTGCCAGCAGCTTTACGACACCAGATACGCAGTATTTT
CASSFTTPDTQYF
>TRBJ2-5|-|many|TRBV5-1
TGCGCCAGCAGCTCGGTCCGGGACCAAGAGACCCAGTACTTC
CASSSVRDQETQYF
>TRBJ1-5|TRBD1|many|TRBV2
TGTGCCAGCAGGGACAGGGGTGGTCAGCCCCAGCATTTT
CASRDRGGQPQHF
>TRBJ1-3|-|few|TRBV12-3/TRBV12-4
TGTGCCAGCAGTCCCCGGAGAAGCACCATATATTTT
CASSPRRSTIYF
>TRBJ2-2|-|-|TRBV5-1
TGCGCCAGCAGCTTGGATAGCGGCCAAGTCACCGGGGAGCTGTTTTTT
CASSLDSGQVTGELFF
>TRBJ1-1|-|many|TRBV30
TGTGCCTGGAGCAAGGCTGAAGCTTTCTTT
CAWSKAEAFF
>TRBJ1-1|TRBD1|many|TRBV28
TGTGCCAGCGAAAGGGGGGGGACAGTCTTCACGAACACTGAAGCTTTCTTT
CASERGGTVFTNTEAFF
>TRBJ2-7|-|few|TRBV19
TGTGCCAGTAGTATCCCCCTTGGGTCCCTCGAGCAGTACTTC
CASSIPLGSLEQYF
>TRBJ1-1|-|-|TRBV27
TGTGCCAGCAGGCCGGCAGGATTCGCTGAAGCTTTCTTT
CASRPAGFAEAFF
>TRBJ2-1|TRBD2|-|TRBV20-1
TGCAGTGCTAGGACTAGCGGGAGGTTAGACAATGAGCAGTTCTTC
CSARTSGRLDNEQFF
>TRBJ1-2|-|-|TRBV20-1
TGCAGTGCTAGAGATCGGTGGGGGAGCTATGGCTACACCTTC
CSARDRWGSYGYTF
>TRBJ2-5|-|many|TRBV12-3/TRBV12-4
TGTGCCAGCAGTCCCGGACGGTGGGAGACCCAGTACTTC
CASSPGRWETQYF